Shown below are 28 T cell receptor beta chains from a single sample sequenced in a study of shared clonotypes between healthy human individuals. Profiling relied on immunoSEQ multiplex PCR, and the TCRdb table lists in-frame clones only, not all of them. The data show about 2.4 million clones, 85% to 95% seen once. The material sequenced was naive CD4+ T cells sorted from blood. Subset noted: CD45RA+ positively selected. Every receptor here comes from a man aged 18 to 30 in good health.

J is TRBJ2-3 and V is TRBV29-1; possible D gene TRBD2, 5 bases. V shed 2 bases and J shed 2 bases, with 11 bases lying between them. The CDR3 covers 14 residues. The germline V gene encodes CDR1 SQVTM and CDR2 ANQGSEA. The CDR3 DNA reads as TGCAGCGTTGAAATTAGCGTCCTCACAGATACGCAGTATTTT. It encodes CSVEISVLTDTQYF.

This clone was seen a handful of times. The J gene is TRBJ1-5, the V gene TRBV4-1; D is unresolved. Germline V gene sequence: CDR1 MGHRA, CDR2 YSYEKL. The CDR3 contains 15 residues. With 0 bases removed from V and 0 bases from J, the gap between germline ends came to 6 bases. CDR3 amino acids: CASSQEHFSNQPQHF. CDR3 in DNA: TGCGCCAGCAGCCAAGAACACTTTAGCAATCAGCCCCAGCATTTT.

The chain uses TRBV6-5 and TRBJ2-1; maybe TRBD2 (6 bases). This CDR3 is 15 amino acids long. Between the trimmed V and J ends, which lost 5 bases and 3 bases, there was a span of 14 bases. From germline, CDR1 is MNHEY and CDR2 SVGAGI. The CDR3 protein is CASSRSSSGYNEQFF. Written as DNA, the CDR3 is TGTGCCAGCAGTAGAAGTAGTAGCGGCTACAATGAGCAGTTCTTC.

The chain joins TRBV18 to TRBJ1-6; 8 positions agree with TRBD1. CDR3 size: 16 residues. J lost 7 bases, V lost 4 bases, and 9 bases had no gene match. Germline V gene lookup returns CDR1 KGHSH and CDR2 LQKENI. CDR3 protein: CASSLTDRVPNSPLHF. The CDR3 DNA reads as TGTGCCAGCTCACTAACGGACAGGGTCCCAAATTCACCCCTCCACTTT.

In nucleotides, the CDR3 is TGTGCCATCAGGGGACAGACAGCTAATGAAAAACTGTTTTTT. It specifies CAIRGQTANEKLFF. V is TRBV10-3 and J is TRBJ1-4; 7 bases match TRBD1. With 6 bases clipped from V and 3 bases from J, the junction kept 4 bases outside the gene matches. This CDR3 is 14 amino acids long. Germline lookup yields CDR1 ENHRY and CDR2 SYGVKD.

This chain connects TRBV7-9 to TRBJ2-7, with D perhaps being TRBD1 or TRBD2 (5 bases each). Germline V gene data show CDR1 as SEHNR and CDR2 as FQNEAQ (reference sequence). The CDR3 consists of 13 residues. V lost 1 base to trimming and J lost 7 bases, with 11 bases between them. For the CDR3, the DNA is TGTGCCAGCAGCTTAGACTTGAGGGGTGAGCAGTACTTC. This sequence encodes CASSLDLRGEQYF.

V gene TRBV29-1 combines with J gene TRBJ2-2, with no clear D. CDR1 and CDR2 from the germline V gene are SQVTM and ANQGSEA. Trimming removed 7 bases at V and 4 bases at J, with 13 bases between. This CDR3 has 13 residues. CDR3 loop: CSAGVSITGELFF. CDR3 bases: TGCAGCGCTGGGGTCTCAATCACCGGGGAGCTGTTTTTT.

CDR3 sequence reads: CASSEAIGTIGYTF. The DNA for the CDR3 is TGTGCCAGCAGTGAAGCGATTGGGACCATCGGCTACACCTTC. The chain uses TRBV6-1 and TRBJ1-2; D is perhaps TRBD1 (5 bases). The V gene lost 0 bases and the J gene lost 8 bases, with 13 bases spanning the gap. CDR1 is MNHNS and CDR2 is SASEGT in the germline V gene. The CDR3 length is 14 residues.

The chain links TRBV9 to TRBJ1-5; tentative D call: TRBD1 (5 bases). Between the trimmed V and J ends, which lost 7 bases and 4 bases, there was a span of 12 bases. The CDR3 has 13 residues. Per germline, CDR1 SGDLS and CDR2 YYNGEE. The CDR3 here is CASGETENQPQHF. The CDR3 region has the DNA TGTGCCAGCGGGGAGACAGAGAATCAGCCCCAGCATTTT.

A word on this clone: This sample also contains other DNA sequences that code for the same CDR3. The chain couples TRBV29-1 to TRBJ2-3; D gene ambiguous. Trimming left V 3 bases short and J 2 bases short, with 3 bases between. Germline CDR1 SQVTM, CDR2 ANQGSEA. This CDR3 spans 11 amino acids. CDR3 DNA: TGCAGCGTTGAGTCCACAGATACGCAGTATTTT. Its protein is CSVESTDTQYF.

DNA for the CDR3: TGTGCCAGCAGCTTCACAGGGGTCACCATATATTTT. Its translation is CASSFTGVTIYF. The chain is built from TRBV7-9 and TRBJ1-3; 7 bases line up with TRBD1. The V gene end was trimmed by 3 bases and the J gene end by 9 bases; junction bases not matched to a gene: 2. CDR1 is SEHNR and CDR2 is FQNEAQ in the germline V gene (reference sequence). This CDR3 is 12 amino acids long.

The J gene is TRBJ1-1, the V gene TRBV7-9; the D is unclear. The germline V and J ends were trimmed by 8 bases and 0 bases, with 7 bases remaining between them. The CDR3 contains 12 residues. CDR1 and CDR2 (germline): SEHNR, FQNEAQ (reference sequence). The CDR3 DNA follows: TGTGCCAGCCGGACGGTGAACACTGAAGCTTTCTTT. It encodes CASRTVNTEAFF.

The chain links TRBV2 to TRBJ1-3; D ambiguous. V gave up 0 bases and J gave up 5 bases, with 8 bases separating them. The CDR3 has 14 amino acids. In germline, CDR1 is SNHLY, CDR2 FYNNEI. The CDR3, as DNA: TGTGCCAGCAGTGAAGCCATGGGGAGAAACACCATATATTTT. Encoded protein: CASSEAMGRNTIYF. The whole variable domain, remainder taken from reference TRBV2 and TRBJ1-3, is EPEVTQTPSHQVTQMGQEVILRCVPISNHLYFYWYRQILGQKVEFLVSFYNNEISEKSEIFDDQFSVERPDGSNFTLKIRSTKLEDSAMYFCASSEAMGRNTIYFGEGSWLTVV.

This clone was recorded once. V and J are TRBV7-2 and TRBJ2-5; D gene uncertain. This CDR3 is 14 amino acids long. Germline CDR1 and CDR2: SGHTA and FQGNSA. Trimming took 3 bases from V and 1 from J, leaving 9 bases between them. The CDR3 sequence: CASSLVGFQETQYF. In nucleotides, the CDR3 is TGTGCCAGCAGCTTGGTGGGTTTCCAAGAGACCCAGTACTTC. Using reference TRBV7-2 and TRBJ2-5 for the parts outside the CDR3, the full variable domain is GAGVSQSPSNKVTEKGKDVELRCDPISGHTALYWYRQSLGQGLEFLIYFQGNSAPDKSGLPSDRFSAERTGGSVSTLTIQRTQQEDSAVYLCASSLVGFQETQYFGPGTRLLVL.

J is TRBJ1-2 and V is TRBV7-9; D is uncertain. This CDR3 contains 14 residues. V lost 5 bases, J lost 7 bases, and 17 bases lay in between. The germline gives CDR1 SEHNR, CDR2 FQNEAQ (reference sequence). CDR3 in amino acids: CASSQMGPGFGYTF. The CDR3 DNA reads as TGTGCCAGCAGCCAAATGGGTCCTGGGTTTGGCTACACCTTC.

The chain couples TRBV6-6 to TRBJ2-7; TRBD1 is a possible D gene (6 bases). The germline gives CDR1 MNHNY, CDR2 SVGAGI (reference sequence). V lost 3 bases to trimming and J lost 6 bases, with 15 bases between them. The CDR3 covers 14 residues. CDR3 region: CASSYWQGQVEQYF. The CDR3 DNA reads as TGTGCCAGCAGTTATTGGCAGGGGCAAGTCGAGCAGTACTTC.

The V and J genes are TRBV5-1 and TRBJ1-1; TRBD1 aligns across 9 bases. The germline V gene has CDR1 SGHRS and CDR2 YFSETQ. Losses at the gene ends were 8 bases for V and 6 bases for J; bases not matched to a gene: 17. This CDR3 is 16 amino acids long. The CDR3, as DNA: TGCGCCAGTCGGAATCCAGGGACAGGGTCCTTTGCTGAAGCTTTCTTT. This encodes CASRNPGTGSFAEAFF.

The V call is TRBV5-3, the J call TRBJ2-7; D might be TRBD2 (5 bases). TRBV5-3 is an open reading frame whose function is uncertain. V shed 10 bases and J shed 5 bases, with 25 bases lying between them. CDR3 length: 15 residues. CDR3 nucleotide sequence: TGTGCCCCGCAATCGGGGTGGCGCTTTTTTCACGAGCAGTACTTC. Translation: CAPQSGWRFFHEQYF.

The chain couples TRBV5-1 to TRBJ2-7, with TRBD2 as a possible D gene (5 bases). The CDR3 runs 14 residues. V shed 7 bases and J shed 4 bases, with 18 bases lying between them. The germline gives CDR1 SGHRS, CDR2 YFSETQ. The CDR3 region is CASGYSGMRYEQYF. In DNA, the CDR3 is TGCGCCAGCGGATATTCGGGGATGCGATACGAGCAGTACTTC.

The chain is built from TRBV6-5 and TRBJ2-1; no reliable D call. Germline assignment: CDR1 MNHEY and CDR2 SVGAGI. V was pared by 0 bases and J by 7 bases, with 13 bases between. This CDR3 comprises 15 residues. CDR3 DNA: TGTGCCAGCAGTTACTCGTCGGGCCGAGCGAATGAGCAGTTCTTC. Translated, it gives CASSYSSGRANEQFF.

Details on this clone: This CDR3 is also generated by other DNA sequences in the sample. This chain connects TRBV7-2 to TRBJ2-3, with D uncertain. Germline CDR1 and CDR2: SGHTA and FQGNSA. The CDR3 length is 14 residues. V was shortened by 2 bases and J by 0 bases, with 6 bases between the two germline ends. The CDR3 DNA sequence: TGTGCCAGCAGCTTAAGGCGGAGCACAGATACGCAGTATTTT. This sequence encodes CASSLRRSTDTQYF.

This sequence joins TRBV5-1 and TRBJ1-1; 11 bases align to TRBD1. The CDR3 spans 15 residues. V dropped 8 bases and J dropped 1; count of bases not matched to a gene: 7. Per the germline V gene, CDR1 is SGHRS and CDR2 is YFSETQ. As DNA, the CDR3 is TGCGCCAGTAAAGGACAGGGGGCCCAGAACACTGAAGCTTTCTTT. This codes for CASKGQGAQNTEAFF.

The chain carries TRBV27 and TRBJ1-6, with 9 bases identical to TRBD1. Per germline, CDR1 MNHEY and CDR2 SMNVEV (reference sequence). Unmatched junction bases numbered 9, after V lost 5 bases and J lost 10 bases. This CDR3 has 15 amino acids. CDR3 amino acids: CASSPGTGIGSPLHF. Written as DNA, the CDR3 is TGTGCCAGCAGTCCCGGGACAGGGATTGGGTCACCCCTCCACTTT.

This chain connects TRBV5-1 to TRBJ1-2; D ambiguous. The length of the CDR3 is 12 residues. Trimming left V 3 bases short and J 8 bases short, with 11 bases between. Germline loops: CDR1 SGHRS, CDR2 YFSETQ. CDR3 sequence: CASSSGVGGYTF. Written as DNA, the CDR3 is TGCGCCAGCAGCTCGGGAGTCGGCGGCTACACCTTC.

This chain joins TRBV15 and TRBJ1-2; D remains ambiguous. V was clipped by 9 bases and J by 3 bases, with 5 bases between them. The CDR3 has 10 amino acids. CDR1 and CDR2 (germline): LNHNV, YYDKDF (reference sequence). Here the CDR3 DNA reads TGTGCCACAGGAGACTATGGCTACACCTTC. Encoded protein: CATGDYGYTF.

The chain couples TRBV5-1 to TRBJ2-6; a possible D gene is TRBD2 (5 bases). The CDR3 consists of 19 residues. Germline V CDR1 and CDR2: SGHRS, YFSETQ. V was cut by 0 bases and J by 7 bases, with 23 bases left in between. CDR3 DNA: TGCGCCAGCAGCTTGGCCGGGATGGGGAATTGGTCGGGAGCCAACGTCCTGACTTTC. The encoded protein is CASSLAGMGNWSGANVLTF.

The V gene is TRBV2, the J gene TRBJ2-3; TRBD2 aligns across 7 bases. This CDR3 contains 14 residues. Germline CDR1 and CDR2: SNHLY and FYNNEI. J lost 2 bases, V lost 11 bases, and 10 bases had no gene match. In DNA form, the CDR3 reads TGTGCCCCCCGAGGGCGGGGGATCACAGATACGCAGTATTTT. Translating gives CAPRGRGITDTQYF.

The V gene is TRBV2, the J gene TRBJ2-5; D remains unclear. The V end was cut by 10 bases, the J end by 1 base, with 10 bases between. Germline CDR1 reads SNHLY; CDR2 reads FYNNEI. The CDR3 is made up of 12 amino acids. For the CDR3, the DNA is TGTGCCACCCTCGCCGCCCAAGAGACCCAGTACTTC. This gives the protein CATLAAQETQYF.